These T cell receptor beta chains were read from a single sample in a study of spatial heterogeneity in lung cancer. TCRdb processed the 5' RACE reads anew with MiXCR; each CDR3 protein has one entry. Among 18,000 or so distinct CDR3 sequences listed, more than 5.5% were seen once. Sequencing was performed on lung tumor tissue, taken at surgery. The receptors originated from a female donor with early-stage non-small cell lung cancer. Both conserved end residues are part of each CDR3. The D gene is left open where the match is weak. Clone size appears in some rows only: once, few, many, or a class for an expanded clone.

clone_size	v_call	j_call	d_call	cdr3_aa	cdr3_nt
many	TRBV12-3/TRBV12-4	TRBJ1-2	TRBD1	CASSFGWTGTQRGYTF	TGTGCCAGCAGTTTTGGGTGGACAGGGACTCAGAGGGGCTACACCTTC
many	TRBV29-1	TRBJ2-2	TRBD1	CSARTGNGELFF	TGCAGCGCCCGGACAGGGAACGGGGAGCTGTTTTTT
few	TRBV4-3	TRBJ2-1	TRBD2	CASSQGGLAGGPRNEQFF	TGCGCCAGCAGCCAAGGGGGACTAGCGGGAGGGCCCAGGAACGAGCAGTTCTTC
.	TRBV29-1	TRBJ1-1	.	CSVRDGKMNTEAFF	TGCAGCGTCAGGGATGGTAAGATGAACACTGAAGCTTTCTTT
many	TRBV27	TRBJ2-7	.	CASSFKSYSYEQYF	TGTGCCAGCAGTTTTAAGAGCTACTCCTACGAGCAGTACTTC
many	TRBV11-2	TRBJ2-2	TRBD1	CASSMGQMNTGELFF	TGTGCCAGCAGCATGGGACAGATGAACACCGGGGAGCTGTTTTTT
many	TRBV20-1	TRBJ2-2	TRBD1	CSARRDRRSNTGELFF	TGCAGTGCTCGCCGGGACAGGCGATCGAACACCGGGGAGCTGTTTTTT
many	TRBV25-1	TRBJ1-1	.	CASSESPGVNAFF	TGTGCCAGCAGTGAATCCCCGGGGGTGAATGCTTTCTTT
few	TRBV20-1	TRBJ2-7	.	CSARGSYGRGSEQYF	TGCAGTGCTAGAGGCTCTTACGGGAGAGGGAGCGAGCAGTACTTC
many	TRBV28	TRBJ1-2	.	CASSSGGYGYGYTF	TGTGCCAGCAGTTCCGGGGGGTACGGCTATGGCTACACCTTC
.	TRBV9	TRBJ1-1	TRBD1	CASSRTGDITEAFF	TGTGCCAGCAGCCGGACAGGGGATATCACTGAAGCTTTCTTT
many	TRBV27	TRBJ2-5	.	CASSPSFQETQYF	TGTGCCAGCAGTCCGTCCTTCCAAGAGACCCAGTACTTC
medium-sized	TRBV18	TRBJ1-4	.	CASSPPRGDEKLFF	TGTGCCAGCTCACCACCCCGGGGGGATGAAAAACTGTTTTTT
many	TRBV6-6	TRBJ2-2	.	CASSRELVLFF	TGTGCCAGCAGCAGGGAACTTGTGCTGTTTTTT
few	TRBV28	TRBJ1-5	.	CASSLEGRKPQHF	TGTGCCAGCAGTTTGGAGGGGAGGAAGCCCCAGCATTTT
many	TRBV30	TRBJ2-7	.	CAWSVNGGEQYF	TGTGCCTGGAGTGTGAACGGGGGCGAGCAGTACTTC
many	TRBV7-9	TRBJ1-5	.	CASSLGNQPQHF	TGTGCCAGCAGCTTAGGTAACCAGCCCCAGCATTTT
many	TRBV6-6	TRBJ2-2	TRBD1	CASTDLQGGTGHTGELFF	TGTGCCAGCACCGATTTACAGGGCGGGACAGGACACACCGGGGAGCTGTTTTTT
many	TRBV29-1	TRBJ2-7	TRBD1	CSAGTGNSYEQYF	TGCAGCGCCGGGACAGGGAACTCCTACGAGCAGTACTTC
many	TRBV6-5	TRBJ1-5	.	CASTRGWGQPQHF	TGTGCCAGCACCAGGGGTTGGGGTCAGCCCCAGCATTTT
many	TRBV6-1	TRBJ1-3	.	CASRGAPGNTIYF	TGTGCCAGCAGGGGGGCGCCTGGAAACACCATATATTTT
few	TRBV20-1	TRBJ2-5	TRBD2	CSARDGSSGKGTQYF	TGCAGTGCTAGAGACGGGTCTAGCGGGAAAGGGACCCAGTACTTC
.	TRBV11-2	TRBJ2-1	TRBD2	CASSRRPGGSPSYNEQFF	TGTGCCAGCAGCCGGAGACCGGGAGGGTCTCCCTCCTACAATGAGCAGTTCTTC
many	TRBV29-1	TRBJ2-5	.	CSVKTETQYF	TGCAGCGTCAAAACGGAGACCCAGTACTTC
many	TRBV7-9	TRBJ2-7	.	CASSLAGADYEQYF	TGTGCCAGCAGCCTAGCCGGGGCGGACTACGAGCAGTACTTC
many	TRBV5-1	TRBJ2-5	.	CASSDGTPAVETQYF	TGCGCCAGCAGCGATGGGACGCCGGCGGTAGAGACCCAGTACTTC
many	TRBV7-2	TRBJ2-4	TRBD1	CASSPRGQGARKNIQYF	TGTGCCAGCAGCCCAAGAGGACAGGGGGCGCGGAAAAACATTCAGTACTTC
medium-sized	TRBV6-5	TRBJ1-5	.	CASSYGTAPGQAQHF	TGTGCCAGCAGTTACGGCACAGCCCCTGGGCAGGCCCAGCATTTT
.	TRBV7-2	TRBJ1-2	TRBD1	CVSGSGGLNYGYTF	TGTGTCAGCGGCTCAGGGGGCCTTAACTATGGCTACACCTTC
many	TRBV29-1	TRBJ2-4	TRBD1	CSGTGGNIQYF	TGCTCGGGGACAGGGGGAAACATTCAGTACTTC
many	TRBV6-6	TRBJ2-7	TRBD2	CASSYAGGRDEQYF	TGTGCCAGCAGTTATGCGGGGGGCAGGGACGAGCAGTACTTC
many	TRBV27	TRBJ2-3	TRBD2	CASRYTFSGRAADTQYF	TGTGCCAGCAGATACACCTTTAGCGGGAGGGCCGCAGATACGCAGTATTTT
many	TRBV6-2/TRBV6-3	TRBJ2-3	TRBD1	CASRTGTDTQYF	TGTGCCAGCAGGACAGGGACCGATACGCAGTATTTT
many	TRBV7-2	TRBJ2-5	TRBD2	CASSSGTSGRETQYF	TGTGCCAGCAGCTCCGGGACTAGCGGGAGAGAGACCCAGTACTTC
many	TRBV20-1	TRBJ1-5	.	CSASEGRDPRGNQPQHF	TGCAGTGCTAGCGAGGGACGCGACCCGCGGGGAAATCAGCCCCAGCATTTT
many	TRBV5-1	TRBJ2-7	.	CASSLGGSRYEQYF	TGCGCCAGCAGCTTGGGAGGTTCGCGCTACGAGCAGTACTTC
few	TRBV6-6	TRBJ1-5	.	CASSYPGTSYSNQPQHF	TGTGCCAGCAGTTACCCTGGGACCTCATATAGCAATCAGCCCCAGCATTTT
many	TRBV18	TRBJ2-2	.	CASSQRAGELFF	TGTGCCAGCTCTCAACGGGCCGGGGAGCTGTTTTTT
many	TRBV7-2	TRBJ1-2	TRBD1	CASSEGQGISYGYTF	TGTGCCAGCAGCGAGGGACAGGGCATATCGTATGGCTACACCTTC
many	TRBV7-2	TRBJ2-6	.	CASNPAARGNSGANVLTF	TGTGCCAGCAACCCCGCGGCGAGGGGAAACTCTGGGGCCAACGTCCTGACTTTC
many	TRBV20-1	TRBJ2-5	TRBD2	CSARALAGVGETQYF	TGCAGTGCTAGGGCCCTAGCGGGAGTCGGGGAGACCCAGTACTTC
.	TRBV6-5	TRBJ2-1	.	CASSDPGPNLNEQFF	TGTGCCAGCAGCGACCCGGGTCCTAATCTCAATGAGCAGTTCTTC
.	TRBV29-1	TRBJ2-3	.	CSLEGGSTDTQYF	TGCTCCCTGGAAGGCGGGTCCACAGATACGCAGTATTTT
many	TRBV30	TRBJ2-1	.	CAWSQLVYNEQFF	TGTGCCTGGTCCCAACTAGTCTACAATGAGCAGTTCTTC
medium-sized	TRBV5-1	TRBJ2-7	.	CASSFGQSAEQYF	TGCGCCAGCAGCTTTGGACAGTCTGCCGAGCAGTACTTC
many	TRBV7-9	TRBJ1-2	TRBD1	CASSSGQRVGYTF	TGTGCCAGCAGTTCGGGACAGAGGGTTGGCTACACCTTC
many	TRBV12-3/TRBV12-4	TRBJ2-5	TRBD1	CASSPGQGGMETQYF	TGTGCCAGCAGCCCTGGACAGGGTGGGATGGAGACCCAGTACTTC
.	TRBV7-5	TRBJ2-5	.	CISVPEPRTNQETQYF	.
many	TRBV4-3	TRBJ1-1	.	CASSQDWQRNTEAFF	TGCGCCAGCAGCCAAGATTGGCAGCGGAACACTGAAGCTTTCTTT
many	TRBV12-3/TRBV12-4	TRBJ2-3	.	CASSLAGAGDTQYF	TGTGCCAGCAGTTTAGCGGGGGCAGGAGATACGCAGTATTTT
many	TRBV10-3	TRBJ2-7	.	CVISESLRGPNYEQYF	TGTGTCATCAGTGAGTCATTGCGAGGGCCGAACTACGAGCAGTACTTC
many	TRBV5-4	TRBJ2-1	.	CASSLISSNEQFF	TGTGCCAGCAGCTTGATTTCTAGCAATGAGCAGTTCTTC
many	TRBV6-1	TRBJ1-3	.	CASSSGPSGNTIYF	TGTGCCAGCAGCAGCGGGCCCTCTGGAAACACCATATATTTT